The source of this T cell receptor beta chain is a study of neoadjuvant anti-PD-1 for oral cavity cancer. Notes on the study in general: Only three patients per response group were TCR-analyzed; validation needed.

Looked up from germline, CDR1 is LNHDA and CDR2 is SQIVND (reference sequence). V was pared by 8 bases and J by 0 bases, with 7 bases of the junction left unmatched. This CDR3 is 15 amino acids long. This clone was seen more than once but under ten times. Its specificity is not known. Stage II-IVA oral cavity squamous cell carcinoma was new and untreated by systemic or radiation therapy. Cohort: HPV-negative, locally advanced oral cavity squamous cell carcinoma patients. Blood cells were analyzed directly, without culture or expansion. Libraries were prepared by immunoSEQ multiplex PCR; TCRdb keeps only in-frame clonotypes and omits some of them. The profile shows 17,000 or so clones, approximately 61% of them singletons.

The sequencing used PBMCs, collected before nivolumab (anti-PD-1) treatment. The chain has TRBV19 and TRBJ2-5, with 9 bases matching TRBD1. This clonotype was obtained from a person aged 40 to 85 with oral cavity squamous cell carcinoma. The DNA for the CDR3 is TGTGCCAGTGGACGACAGGGGGTACACCAAGAGACCCAGTACTTC. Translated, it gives CASGRQGVHQETQYF.